This T cell receptor (beta chain) was recorded in a study of identical twins. There are 14 residues in the CDR3. Trimming took 5 bases from V and 7 from J, leaving 17 bases between them. CDR1 SGHAT and CDR2 FQNNGV come from the germline V gene. A universal primer site came from template switching; cDNA carried unique molecular identifiers. TCRdb passed the 5' RACE reads through MiXCR, listing each CDR3 protein once. The sample yields 200,000 or so distinct CDR3 sequences, roughly 15% seen once. Another study also made use of these data, one on T cells expressing NK-cell markers. That investigation notes: Most of the eight sequenced donors tested HCMV-seropositive; one tested seronegative. Clarity on HCMV specificity was lacking for the expanded NKG2C+ T cell clones.

The sequence came from a woman aged 18-30 years in good health. The V call is TRBV11-2, the J call TRBJ1-1; no clear D gene. Sample: CD8+ T cells sorted from blood. The CDR3 nucleotides are TGTGCCAGCAGCCCCTTGGGAAAGGACGGTGAAGCTTTCTTT. Protein product: CASSPLGKDGEAFF. Complete variable domain (other parts from reference TRBV11-2 and TRBJ1-1): EAGVAQSPRYKIIEKRQSVAFWCNPISGHATLYWYQQILGQGPKLLIQFQNNGVVDDSQLPKDRFSAERLKGVDSTLKIQPAKLEDSAVYLCASSPLGKDGEAFFGQGTRLTVV.